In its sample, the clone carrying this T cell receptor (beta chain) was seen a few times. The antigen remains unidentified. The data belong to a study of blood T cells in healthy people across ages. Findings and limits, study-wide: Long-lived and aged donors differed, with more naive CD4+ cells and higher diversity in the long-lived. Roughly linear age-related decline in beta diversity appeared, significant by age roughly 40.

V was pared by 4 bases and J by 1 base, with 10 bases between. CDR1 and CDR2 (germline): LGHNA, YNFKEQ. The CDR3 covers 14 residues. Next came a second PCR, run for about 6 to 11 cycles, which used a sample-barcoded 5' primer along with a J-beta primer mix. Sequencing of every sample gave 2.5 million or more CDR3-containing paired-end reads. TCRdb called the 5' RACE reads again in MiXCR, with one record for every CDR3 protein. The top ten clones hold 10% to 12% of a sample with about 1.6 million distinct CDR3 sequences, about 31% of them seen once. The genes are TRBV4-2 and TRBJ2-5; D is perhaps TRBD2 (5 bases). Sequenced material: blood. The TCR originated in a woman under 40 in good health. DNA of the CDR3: TGTGCCAGCAGCCGGGAGCGACCCCAAGAGACCCAGTACTTC. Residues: CASSRERPQETQYF.